Here is one T cell receptor (beta chain) with its context. This sample stems from a study of blood T cell repertoires in COVID-19. Across the study: The cDNA or gDNA used as material had been derived from T cells, B-cell-depleted T cells, or PBMCs.

Assay: immunoSEQ multiplex PCR; the TCRdb copy retains only in-frame clones and omits some. In the table there are 150,000 to 200,000 clones, approximately 91% of which are singletons. This CDR3 has 13 amino acids. Germline assignment: CDR1 LNHNV and CDR2 YYDKDF (reference sequence). V was trimmed by 1 base and J by 10 bases, leaving 13 bases between them. The chain uses TRBV15 and TRBJ2-5; D may be TRBD2 (5 bases). The sequencing input was peripheral blood. This receptor was identified in an older man with active or convalescent COVID-19. CDR3 loop: CATSRASDGSQYF. CDR3 coding DNA: TGTGCCACCAGCAGAGCATCTGATGGGAGCCAGTACTTC.